The rows below give T cell receptor beta chains drawn from one sample of a study of blood T cell repertoires in COVID-19. The protocol was immunoSEQ multiplex PCR, while the TCRdb copy is restricted to in-frame clones and leaves out a portion. The sample lists some 390,000 clones, more than 75% occurring once. Sequenced: peripheral blood. The source is a woman aged 60-75 years with COVID-19, enrolled during active disease. CDR3s include the opening cysteine and the closing phenylalanine or tryptophan. A D gene is named only where the DNA matches it firmly. Expanded clones get a size class; other rows say once, few or many, or leave the size out.

size | D | J | V | DNA | CDR3
once | . | TRBJ1-2 | TRBV6-5 | TGTGCCAGCAGCTATAACTATGGCTACACCTTC | CASSYNYGYTF
. | TRBD1 | TRBJ1-5 | TRBV10-3 | TGTGCCATCGGCAGGACAGGGGCGTATAGCAATCAGCCCCAGCATTTT | CAIGRTGAYSNQPQHF
. | TRBD1 | TRBJ1-6 | TRBV18 | TGTGCCAGCTCCCGGGACAGAGATAATTCACCCCTCCACTTT | CASSRDRDNSPLHF
. | . | TRBJ2-1 | TRBV18 | TGTGCCAGCTCACCACTGAGGGACAATGAGCAGTTCTTC | CASSPLRDNEQFF
. | . | TRBJ2-1 | TRBV5-1 | TGCGCCAGCAGCCCGGAGGGACTGTACAATGAGCAGTTCTTC | CASSPEGLYNEQFF
. | . | TRBJ1-1 | TRBV27 | TGTGCCAGCAGTTTCGCTCGGTACACTGAAGCTTTCTTT | CASSFARYTEAFF
. | . | TRBJ1-2 | TRBV5-1 | TGCGCCAGCAGCTTGGGCAGGGGCTATGGCTACACCTTC | CASSLGRGYGYTF
. | . | TRBJ2-7 | TRBV9 | TGTGCCAGCAGCGTCGGGGGATCCCCTACCTACGAGCAGTACTTC | CASSVGGSPTYEQYF
. | . | TRBJ1-5 | TRBV7-9 | TGTGCCAGCAGCTTAGGCGTGGGGGCCACCAATCAGCCCCAGCATTTT | CASSLGVGATNQPQHF
. | TRBD2 | TRBJ2-7 | TRBV20-1 | TGCAGTGCTAGTTCCAGCGGGGGCCTCTCCTACGAGCAGTACTTC | CSASSSGGLSYEQYF
. | . | TRBJ1-2 | TRBV5-1 | TGCGCCAGCAGCCCGGGAGGGACGAGCTATGGCTACACCTTC | CASSPGGTSYGYTF
. | TRBD1 | TRBJ1-4 | TRBV6-5 | TGTGCCAGCAGTCGTGACAGGGTGAATGAAAAACTGTTTTTT | CASSRDRVNEKLFF
once | . | TRBJ1-1 | TRBV5-6 | TGTGCCAGCAGCCTGCTGGGAGTTCGAACTGAAGCTTTCTTT | CASSLLGVRTEAFF
. | . | TRBJ1-1 | TRBV7-3 | TGTGCCAGCAGCGCGGCTATGAACACTGAAGCTTTCTTT | CASSAAMNTEAFF
few | . | TRBJ2-7 | TRBV13 | TGTGCCAGCAGCTTAAATAACGAGCAGTACTTC | CASSLNNEQYF
. | . | TRBJ1-2 | TRBV6-5 | TGTGCCAGCAGTACCACAGGGCCAGATGGCTACACCTTC | CASSTTGPDGYTF
. | TRBD1 | TRBJ2-7 | TRBV6-5 | TGTGCCAGCAGTTCTCCCGGGACAGTCTCCTACGAGCAGTACTTC | CASSSPGTVSYEQYF
. | . | TRBJ1-5 | TRBV7-8 | TGTGCCAGCAGCAATGGCGGACAGCATCAGCCCCAGCATTTT | CASSNGGQHQPQHF
. | . | TRBJ2-6 | TRBV5-1 | TGCGCCAGCAGCGTACAGGGCTCTGGGGCCAACGTCCTGACTTTC | CASSVQGSGANVLTF
. | TRBD1 | TRBJ1-1 | TRBV5-1 | TGCGCCAGCAGCAACACAGGGGGCACTGAAGCTTTCTTT | CASSNTGGTEAFF
. | TRBD2 | TRBJ2-7 | TRBV2 | TGTGCCAGGAGAGCCGGACTAGTCCCCTACGAGCAGTACTTC | CARRAGLVPYEQYF
. | . | TRBJ2-1 | TRBV6-6 | TGTGCCAGCAGTTATTGGCAGTCCAATGAGCAGTTCTTC | CASSYWQSNEQFF
. | TRBD1 | TRBJ2-2 | TRBV5-1 | TGCGCCAGCAGCCAAGGACAGGGTAGTTACACCGGGGAGCTGTTTTTT | CASSQGQGSYTGELFF
. | TRBD1 | TRBJ2-5 | TRBV7-9 | TGTGCCAGCAGCCCGGACAGGGCCGAGACCCAGTACTTC | CASSPDRAETQYF
. | . | TRBJ1-1 | TRBV6-6 | TGTGCCAGCAGTACTGGATCGGGGAACACTGAAGCTTTCTTT | CASSTGSGNTEAFF
. | TRBD1 | TRBJ1-2 | TRBV20-1 | TGCAGTGCTAGTGGCGGGACAGGGGGACGAGGCTACACCTTC | CSASGGTGGRGYTF
. | . | TRBJ2-5 | TRBV18 | TGTGCCAGCTCAACGACTAGAGAGACCCAGTACTTC | CASSTTRETQYF
. | . | TRBJ1-5 | TRBV2 | TGTGCCAGCTCCAAAAGGTCGGCGGGGCTTAGCAATCAGCCCCAGCATTTT | CASSKRSAGLSNQPQHF
. | TRBD1 | TRBJ1-6 | TRBV4-1 | TGCGCCAGCAGCCCTAGGGACAGGGGCTCCTATAATTCACCCCTCCACTTT | CASSPRDRGSYNSPLHF
. | TRBD1 | TRBJ2-7 | TRBV2 | TGTGCCAGCAACCGACAGGGGGGCTACGAGCAGTACTTC | CASNRQGGYEQYF
. | TRBD1 | TRBJ1-4 | TRBV3-1/TRBV3-2 | TGTGCCAGCAGCCACGGCAGGGGGGTTCCTAATGAAAAACTGTTTTTT | CASSHGRGVPNEKLFF
. | . | TRBJ2-7 | TRBV3-1/TRBV3-2 | TGTGCCAGCAGCCTCTGGGGGCGCTACGAGCAGTACTTC | CASSLWGRYEQYF
. | . | TRBJ1-2 | TRBV25-1 | TGTGCCAGCCTATCTAACTATGGCTACACCTTC | CASLSNYGYTF
. | . | TRBJ1-1 | TRBV19 | TGTGCCAGTAGTTCACTGATGAACACTGAAGCTTTCTTT | CASSSLMNTEAFF
. | TRBD1 | TRBJ1-1 | TRBV7-9 | TGTGCCAGCAGCTTCGCAGGGGGAAACACTGAAGCTTTCTTT | CASSFAGGNTEAFF
. | . | TRBJ1-2 | TRBV12-3/TRBV12-4 | TGTGCCAGCAGTTTAAAACAGGGCACTGGCTACACCTTC | CASSLKQGTGYTF
. | . | TRBJ2-3 | TRBV6-6 | TGTGCCAGCAGGGTCCCCCACCGGGGAGATACGCAGTATTTT | CASRVPHRGDTQYF
. | . | TRBJ1-6 | TRBV7-9 | TGTGCCAGCAGCTTGGACAGTATCGCTTCACCCCTCCACTTT | CASSLDSIASPLHF
. | . | TRBJ1-6 | TRBV3-1/TRBV3-2 | TGTGCCAGCAGCCAAGGAGGGAATTCACCCCTCCACTTT | CASSQGGNSPLHF
. | TRBD2 | TRBJ2-1 | TRBV6-5 | TGTGCCAGCAGCACGACTAGCCTCCGCGAGCAGTTCTTC | CASSTTSLREQFF
. | . | TRBJ1-6 | TRBV7-9 | TGTGCCAGCAGCGACGCAGGGAATTCACCCCTCCACTTT | CASSDAGNSPLHF
once | . | TRBJ1-2 | TRBV19 | TGTGCCAGTAGTCCAACTCCGTATGGCTACACCTTC | CASSPTPYGYTF
. | TRBD1 | TRBJ1-5 | TRBV6-5 | TGTGCCAGCAGTCCCGGGACAGGGGGCCCTTCCCAGCATTTT | CASSPGTGGPSQHF
. | . | TRBJ1-2 | TRBV6-1 | TGTGCCAGCAGTGAAGGTTCCTCCTATGGCTACACCTTC | CASSEGSSYGYTF
. | . | TRBJ2-7 | TRBV5-5 | TGTGCCAGCAGCTTCGACCCGAACAGGGTTTTGTACGAGCAGTACTTC | CASSFDPNRVLYEQYF
. | TRBD2 | TRBJ2-5 | TRBV5-8 | TGTGCCAGCAGCTTGTCTAGACTAGCGGGGGGGTACCAAGAGACCCAGTACTTC | CASSLSRLAGGYQETQYF
. | TRBD1 | TRBJ2-2 | TRBV7-3 | TGTGCCAGCAGCCGAGGACAGGGAACCGGGGAGCTGTTTTTT | CASSRGQGTGELFF
once | . | TRBJ2-2 | TRBV27 | TGTGCCAGCAGGAACGTCGGTAGCACCGGGGAGCTGTTTTTT | CASRNVGSTGELFF
. | . | TRBJ2-2 | TRBV11-2 | TGTGCCAGCAGCTTACCCACAGAGAACACCGGGGAGCTGTTTTTT | CASSLPTENTGELFF
. | TRBD1 | TRBJ1-1 | TRBV19 | TGTGCCAGTAGTGCGGATCACCAGGGGGCGCGTACTGAAGCTTTCTTT | CASSADHQGARTEAFF
. | . | TRBJ2-6 | TRBV19 | TGTGCCAGTAGTAGGGGTTCGGGGGCTGGGGCCAACGTCCTGACTTTC | CASSRGSGAGANVLTF
. | TRBD1 | TRBJ2-7 | TRBV19 | TGTGCCAGTAGTATAGGGACAGGGAGCTCCTACGAGCAGTACTTC | CASSIGTGSSYEQYF
. | . | TRBJ2-5 | TRBV12-3/TRBV12-4 | TGTGCCAGCGCAAGACCGCGGGGGACCCAGTACTTC | CASARPRGTQYF